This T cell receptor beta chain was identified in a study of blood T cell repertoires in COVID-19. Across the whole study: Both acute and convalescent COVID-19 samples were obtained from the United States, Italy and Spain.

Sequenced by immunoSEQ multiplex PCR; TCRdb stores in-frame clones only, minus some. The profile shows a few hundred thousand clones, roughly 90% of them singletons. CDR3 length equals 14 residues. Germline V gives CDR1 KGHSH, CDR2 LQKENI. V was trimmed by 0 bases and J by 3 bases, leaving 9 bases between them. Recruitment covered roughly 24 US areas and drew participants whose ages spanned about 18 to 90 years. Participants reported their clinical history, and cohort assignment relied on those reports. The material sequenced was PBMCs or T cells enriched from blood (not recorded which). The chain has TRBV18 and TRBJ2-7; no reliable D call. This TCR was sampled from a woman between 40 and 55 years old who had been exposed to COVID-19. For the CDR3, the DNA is TGTGCCAGCTCACCACCGCGTTCGCTCTACGAGCAGTACTTC. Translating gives CASSPPRSLYEQYF.